This TCR beta chain appears in the sequencing data of a study of CXCR3-negative and CXCR3-positive naive CD8 T cells. Across the study: Sequencing yielded approximately 130 million TRB reads, roughly 1.5 +/- 0.3 million per library. Overall study results and limits: Comparison of naive CXCR3-negative and CXCR3-positive cells revealed similar TRBV-TRBJ usage, while memory cells differed. Against CXCR3-negative naive cells, CXCR3-positive naive cells showed more hydrophobic TRB CDR3s.

A word on this clonotype: What it recognizes is unknown.

By phenotype, naive CD8+ T cells were CD45RO-CCR7+CD27+CD95-. UMI-tagged TRB cDNA libraries were built via 5' RACE. TCRdb reprocessed the 5' RACE reads and reports one entry per CDR3 protein, with no DNA. The listing contains some 85,000 distinct CDR3 sequences. CDR3 length: 12 amino acids. Germline values: CDR1 SGHVS, CDR2 FNYEAQ. This TCR was sampled from a human donor in good health. Some clones in this sample may be carry-over from other donors' samples. Sequencing was carried out using naive CXCR3+ CD8+ T cells from blood. The subset denotes: CD45RO-CCR7+CD27+CD95- naive CD8+ T cells expressing CXCR3 (TNR3+). The V call is TRBV7-6, the J call TRBJ2-7; TCRdb gives TRBD1 as the D gene, but with no DNA this cannot be confirmed. This CDR3 reads CASSPGASEQYF.